The 15 T cell receptor beta chains reported below all come from one sample, sequenced in a study of long-term antiretroviral therapy in people with HIV. A v3.0 immunoSEQ assay was performed at survey level. The data were produced by immunoSEQ multiplex PCR, yet TCRdb's version contains in-frame clones alone and is incomplete. The data hold tens of thousands of clones, with around 76% observed a single time. Material: unsorted PBMCs, obtained 0.5 years after starting antiretroviral therapy. The receptors were gathered from a woman aged 35 to 49 with HIV.

This chain connects TRBV21-1 to TRBJ2-7; whether TRBD1, the table's D call, matches the DNA was not checked. TRBV21-1 is flagged as a pseudogene. The CDR3 length is 14 residues. This CDR3 reads CASRVRVLTGEQYF. The CDR3 DNA follows: TGTGCCAGCAGGGTCCGGGTTTTGACAGGCGAGCAGTACTTC.

The genes are TRBV28 and TRBJ1-2; possible D gene TRBD1, 6 bases. This CDR3 comprises 14 residues. Trimming took 7 bases from V and 4 from J, leaving 16 bases between them. Germline CDR1 and CDR2: MDHEN and SYDVKM. The CDR3 region is CASTLGGQGYGYTF. CDR3 coding DNA: TGTGCCAGCACCCTAGGGGGGCAGGGCTATGGCTACACCTTC.

The chain recombines TRBV15 with TRBJ1-5; 7 bases match TRBD1. Looked up from germline, CDR1 is LNHNV and CDR2 is YYDKDF (reference sequence). V shed 8 bases, J shed 6 bases, and the junction held 10 bases outside the gene matches. The CDR3 totals 14 residues. The CDR3 loop reads CATQRTGGGQPQHF. CDR3 sequence (DNA): TGTGCCACCCAGAGGACAGGAGGTGGTCAGCCCCAGCATTTT.

The gene calls are TRBV30 and TRBJ1-2; TRBD1 matches at 7 bases. CDR1 GTSNPN and CDR2 SVGIG come from the germline V gene (reference sequence). The junction had 2 bases not matched to a gene; V was cut back by 0 bases and J by 4 bases. This CDR3 region has 13 residues. CDR3 sequence (DNA): TGTGCCTGGAGTGTACAGGGGTTCTATGGCTACACCTTC. Translation gives CAWSVQGFYGYTF.

The V and J genes are TRBV4-1 and TRBJ2-3; TRBD2 matches at 9 bases. The CDR3 runs to 16 residues. Germline CDR1 is MGHRA and CDR2 is YSYEKL. With 5 bases clipped from V and 2 bases from J, the junction kept 8 bases outside the gene matches. The CDR3 nucleotides read TGCGCCAGCAGCTACGGGGGACTAGCACTCACAGATACGCAGTATTTT. Protein: CASSYGGLALTDTQYF.

The table lists this clone with a few counts. The chain joins TRBV29-1 to TRBJ1-4; D remains unclear. Trimming took off 4 bases at V and 8 bases at J, with 14 bases between the two ends. The V gene's germline CDR1 is SQVTM and CDR2 ANQGSEA. The CDR3 length is 13 residues. In DNA form, the CDR3 reads TGCAGCGTTGTGCCCCAGGCGGGAGAAAAACTGTTTTTT. This codes for CSVVPQAGEKLFF.

This clone was recorded only once. DNA for the CDR3: TGTGCCATCAGCGAGCGGGGGGCTAACACAGATACGCAGTATTTT. It encodes CAISERGANTDTQYF. The J gene is TRBJ2-3, the V gene TRBV10-3; 9 positions agree with TRBD2. The CDR3 sequence is 15 residues long. Germline lookup yields CDR1 ENHRY and CDR2 SYGVKD. Unmatched junction bases numbered 6, after V lost 6 bases and J lost 2 bases.

J is TRBJ2-1 and V is TRBV2; 7 positions match TRBD1. With 5 bases clipped from V and 5 bases from J, the junction kept 3 bases outside the gene matches. Germline V lookup: CDR1 SNHLY, CDR2 FYNNEI. This CDR3 spans 13 amino acids. The CDR3 bases are TGTGCCAGCAGTTACAGGGGCGACAATGAGCAGTTCTTC. It translates to CASSYRGDNEQFF.

Written as DNA, the CDR3 is TGTGCCAGCAGCTTAGACAGGGGGCAGCATCAGCCCCAGCATTTT. It codes for CASSLDRGQHQPQHF. The rearrangement uses TRBV7-2 and TRBJ1-5; 9 bases map to TRBD1. The length of the CDR3 is 15 residues. J lost 5 bases, V lost 1 base, and 3 bases had no gene match. Germline V gives CDR1 SGHTA, CDR2 FQGNSA. Full variable domain (rest looked up from reference TRBV7-2 and TRBJ1-5): GAGVSQSPSNKVTEKGKDVELRCDPISGHTALYWYRQSLGQGLEFLIYFQGNSAPDKSGLPSDRFSAERTGGSVSTLTIQRTQQEDSAVYLCASSLDRGQHQPQHFGDGTRLSIL.

The rearrangement uses TRBV11-2 and TRBJ1-2; 7 bases match TRBD1. The CDR3 is 14 amino acids. CDR1 is SGHAT and CDR2 is FQNNGV in the germline V gene. V gave up 5 bases and J gave up 4 bases; unmatched junction bases: 7. This CDR3 is CASSEMTGIYGYTF. CDR3 in DNA: TGTGCCAGCAGCGAAATGACAGGGATCTATGGCTACACCTTC.

This chain links TRBV4-3 with TRBJ2-7; TRBD2 aligns across 12 bases. V shed 2 bases and J 2 bases; nucleotides not matched to a gene: 1. Germline assignment: CDR1 LGHNA and CDR2 YSLEER. This CDR3 contains 15 residues. The CDR3, as DNA: TGCGCCAGCAGCCAACTAGCGGGGGGGACCTACGAGCAGTACTTC. This sequence encodes CASSQLAGGTYEQYF.

The sample holds a few counts of this clone. The chain carries TRBV5-1 and TRBJ2-3; 13 bases match TRBD2. Trimming cost V 0 bases and J 4 bases; bases outside gene matches: 5. CDR1 is SGHRS and CDR2 is YFSETQ in the germline V gene. The CDR3 is made up of 17 amino acids. The CDR3 spells CASSLVGLAGNADTQYF. DNA for the CDR3: TGCGCCAGCAGCTTGGTGGGACTAGCGGGGAACGCAGATACGCAGTATTTT.

The rearrangement joins TRBV18 to TRBJ2-2; 16 nucleotides match TRBD2. J gave up 6 bases and V 6 bases, and 13 bases lay outside the gene matches. The germline V gene has CDR1 KGHSH and CDR2 LQKENI. This CDR3 region has 19 residues. CDR3 DNA sequence: TGTGCCAGCTCCCCCGTCGGGACTAGCGGGGGGGCCTCCGCCGGGGAGCTGTTTTTT. Protein sequence: CASSPVGTSGGASAGELFF.

The J gene is TRBJ1-1, the V gene TRBV5-6, with 7 positions matching TRBD1. V shed 2 bases, J shed 5 bases, and the junction held 15 bases outside the gene matches. The CDR3 spans 17 residues. Looked up from germline, CDR1 is SGHDT and CDR2 is YYEEEE. CDR3 amino acids: CASSFLFDMTGRTEAFF. The CDR3 DNA reads TGTGCCAGCAGCTTTCTCTTTGATATGACAGGGCGGACTGAAGCTTTCTTT.

J is TRBJ1-1 and V is TRBV30; possible D gene TRBD1, 6 bases. Trimming took off 2 bases at V and 8 bases at J, with 15 bases between the two ends. The CDR3 loop spans 13 amino acids. Germline values: CDR1 GTSNPN, CDR2 SVGIG (reference sequence). The CDR3 nucleotides read TGTGCCTGGAGTCTACGACTCGGACAGGAAGCTTTCTTT. Its protein product is CAWSLRLGQEAFF.